Presented here are 29 T cell receptor beta chains from one specimen sequenced in a study of T cell responses to AZD1222 COVID-19 vaccine. The repertoire was sequenced with immunoSEQ multiplex PCR; TCRdb's copy has only in-frame clones and lacks some. Of around 150,000 clones listed, 80% to 95% are singletons. Source: peripheral blood, taken 28 days after the second AZD1222 dose. Receptors were obtained from an adult who received the AZD1222 COVID-19 vaccine.

V and J are TRBV24-1 and TRBJ2-1; 8 bases agree with TRBD2. Germline values: CDR1 KGHDR, CDR2 SFDVKD. This CDR3 is built from 13 residues. Trimming took 12 bases from V and 4 from J; bases not matched to a gene: 7. The CDR3 coding sequence is TGTGCCTCGCAGACTAGCGCATACAATGAGCAGTTCTTC. Its translation is CASQTSAYNEQFF.

V gene TRBV29-1 combines with J gene TRBJ2-7; 7 bases agree with TRBD1. Losses at the gene ends were 3 bases for V and 1 base for J; bases not matched to a gene: 6. Germline CDR1 is SQVTM and CDR2 is ANQGSEA. The CDR3 has 14 amino acids. Here the CDR3 DNA reads TGCAGCGTTGAGAGGCGACAGGGTTCCTACGAGCAGTACTTC. Amino acids: CSVERRQGSYEQYF.

The chain has TRBV7-2 and TRBJ2-7; D call uncertain. This CDR3 is 15 amino acids long. Trimming took off 3 bases at V and 2 bases at J, with 14 bases between the two ends. CDR1 SGHTA and CDR2 FQGNSA come from the germline V gene. This CDR3 is CASSFSLLGPYEQYF. For the CDR3, the DNA is TGTGCCAGCAGCTTCTCCCTTCTGGGTCCCTACGAGCAGTACTTC. Full variable domain (missing parts from reference TRBV7-2 and TRBJ2-7): GAGVSQSPSNKVTEKGKDVELRCDPISGHTALYWYRQSLGQGLEFLIYFQGNSAPDKSGLPSDRFSAERTGGSVSTLTIQRTQQEDSAVYLCASSFSLLGPYEQYFGPGTRLTVT.

The chain is built from TRBV10-3 and TRBJ1-2; 9 bases fit TRBD1. Trimming removed 7 bases from V and 3 bases from J; junction bases left unmatched: 3. Germline-derived CDR1 and CDR2 are ENHRY and SYGVKD. The CDR3 sequence is 13 residues long. The CDR3 DNA reads as TGTGCCATCACAGGGACAGGGTACTATGGCTACACCTTC. Protein: CAITGTGYYGYTF.

The chain joins TRBV5-5 to TRBJ1-6, with D possibly TRBD1 on 6 matching bases. This CDR3 has 16 residues. V was cut by 6 bases and J by 0 bases, with 13 bases left in between. Germline CDR1 SGHKS, CDR2 YYEKEE (reference sequence). CDR3 region: CASMARGPSYNSPLHF. DNA of the CDR3: TGTGCCAGCATGGCCAGGGGTCCCTCCTATAATTCACCCCTCCACTTT.

V gene TRBV5-1 combines with J gene TRBJ1-2; the D is unclear. This CDR3 has 14 residues. Per germline, CDR1 SGHRS and CDR2 YFSETQ. Deletions cut 0 bases from V and 9 bases from J, with 15 bases between. The CDR3 spells CASSLGTVDISYTF. The CDR3 DNA follows: TGCGCCAGCAGCTTGGGGACCGTGGATATTAGCTACACCTTC. Full variable domain (missing parts from reference TRBV5-1 and TRBJ1-2): KAGVTQTPRYLIKTRGQQVTLSCSPISGHRSVSWYQQTPGQGLQFLFEYFSETQRNKGNFPGRFSGRQFSNSRSEMNVSTLELGDSALYLCASSLGTVDISYTFGSGTRLTVV.

The chain employs TRBV7-9 and TRBJ2-7; D is possibly TRBD1 or TRBD2 (5 bases each). The V and J ends lost 5 bases and 5 bases respectively, with 16 bases between them. The germline CDR1 and CDR2 sequences are SEHNR and FQNEAQ (reference sequence). This CDR3 has 14 amino acids. The CDR3 bases are TGTGCCAGCAGCCGGACTGGGGGTTTCCACGAGCAGTACTTC. Translation gives CASSRTGGFHEQYF.

The V call is TRBV6-5, the J call TRBJ2-7; D gene ambiguous. The V end lost 7 bases, the J end lost 1 base, and 14 bases lay between the germline ends. This CDR3 has 14 amino acids. Germline loops: CDR1 MNHEY, CDR2 SVGAGI. CDR3 amino acids: CASNLRGRSYEQYF. The CDR3 coding sequence is TGTGCCAGCAACCTACGAGGCAGGTCCTACGAGCAGTACTTC.

The chain uses TRBV3-1 (or the pseudogene TRBV3-2) and TRBJ1-2; perhaps TRBD1 as D (5 bases). The CDR3 loop spans 15 amino acids. The ends were cut back, 2 bases at V and 2 bases at J, with 12 bases in the middle. The germline CDR1 and CDR2 sequences are LGHDT and YNNKEL (reference sequence). DNA of the CDR3: TGTGCCAGCAGCCAAAATTCAGGGCCGAACTATGGCTACACCTTC. It encodes CASSQNSGPNYGYTF.

A single count supports this clone. The chain employs TRBV9 and TRBJ2-1, with TRBD2 matching 8 bases. V was pared by 4 bases and J by 0 bases, with 9 bases of the junction left unmatched. The CDR3 is 17 amino acids. Germline values: CDR1 SGDLS, CDR2 YYNGEE. The CDR3, as DNA: TGTGCCAGCAGCATACTCGGGCGGGGGGCCTCCTACAATGAGCAGTTCTTC. It specifies CASSILGRGASYNEQFF.

The chain recombines TRBV27 with TRBJ2-3; 7 bases agree with TRBD1. This CDR3 has 19 residues. In germline, CDR1 is MNHEY, CDR2 SMNVEV (reference sequence). The V gene end was trimmed by 1 base and the J gene end by 3 bases; junction bases not matched to a gene: 16. The CDR3 bases are TGTGCCAGCAGTTTATTAGGCGTGGGACAGCGAGTTGGGACAGATACGCAGTATTTT. It is translated as CASSLLGVGQRVGTDTQYF.

The chain's CDR3 is CASSYSTGGPNQPQHF. Here the CDR3 DNA reads TGTGCCAGCAGCTATTCTACAGGGGGACCCAATCAGCCCCAGCATTTT. The rearrangement joins TRBV5-5 to TRBJ1-5; 8 nucleotides align to TRBD1. Per the germline V gene, CDR1 is SGHKS and CDR2 is YYEKEE (reference sequence). With V trimmed by 3 bases and J by 3 bases, 8 bases remained unmatched. The CDR3 extends over 16 amino acids. Full variable domain (rest looked up from reference TRBV5-5 and TRBJ1-5): DAGVTQSPTHLIKTRGQQVTLRCSPISGHKSVSWYQQVLGQGPQFIFQYYEKEERGRGNFPDRFSARQFPNYSSELNVNALLLGDSALYLCASSYSTGGPNQPQHFGDGTRLSIL.

The genes are TRBV5-1 and TRBJ2-5; 12 bases are a match to TRBD2. Losses at the gene ends were 4 bases for V and 5 bases for J; bases not matched to a gene: 3. Germline values: CDR1 SGHRS, CDR2 YFSETQ. The CDR3 is 14 amino acids. The CDR3 region is CASSPGTSGETQYF. The CDR3 nucleotides are TGCGCCAGCAGCCCAGGGACTAGCGGGGAGACCCAGTACTTC.

The chain joins TRBV7-6 to TRBJ1-1, with D unclear. V was cut by 1 base and J by 1 base, with 4 bases left in between. CDR3 length: 13 amino acids. Germline CDR1 reads SGHVS; CDR2 reads FNYEAQ. CDR3 loop: CASSLDKNTEAFF. The CDR3 DNA is TGTGCCAGCAGCTTAGACAAGAACACTGAAGCTTTCTTT. The full variable domain, with the rest looked up from reference TRBV7-6 and TRBJ1-1, is GAGVSQSPRYKVTKRGQDVALRCDPISGHVSLYWYRQALGQGPEFLTYFNYEAQQDKSGLPNDRFSAERPEGSISTLTIQRTEQRDSAMYRCASSLDKNTEAFFGQGTRLTVV.

The rearrangement uses TRBV6-5 and TRBJ1-2; no clear D. The V end lost 7 bases, the J end lost 1 base, and 10 bases lay between the germline ends. Germline V lookup: CDR1 MNHEY, CDR2 SVGAGI. This CDR3 is built from 13 residues. CDR3 amino acids: CASTSGLNYGYTF. In nucleotides, the CDR3 is TGTGCCAGCACGTCAGGACTTAACTATGGCTACACCTTC.

The CDR3 region has the DNA TGTGCCAGCAGTAAAGACGGAAGCTACGAGCAGTACTTC. This sequence encodes CASSKDGSYEQYF. The gene calls are TRBV2 and TRBJ2-7; the D is unclear. Germline values: CDR1 SNHLY, CDR2 FYNNEI. V was shortened by 5 bases and J by 3 bases, with 11 bases between the two germline ends. This CDR3 has 13 residues.

The V and J genes are TRBV7-6 and TRBJ1-3; D remains unclear. Germline lookup yields CDR1 SGHVS and CDR2 FNYEAQ. The CDR3 sequence is 17 residues long. V lost 2 bases to trimming and J lost 0 bases, with 14 bases between them. The CDR3 loop is CASSLLYRESSGNTIYF. The CDR3 DNA reads as TGTGCCAGCAGCTTATTGTACCGCGAGAGCTCTGGAAACACCATATATTTT.

The chain employs TRBV5-1 and TRBJ1-6; 7 nucleotides match TRBD1. Germline V gives CDR1 SGHRS, CDR2 YFSETQ. V shed 6 bases and J 4 bases; nucleotides not matched to a gene: 4. The CDR3 runs 14 residues. CDR3 sequence reads: CASTKGQYNSPLHF. The CDR3 DNA follows: TGCGCCAGCACCAAGGGACAGTATAATTCACCCCTCCACTTT.

This chain links TRBV7-9 with TRBJ1-2; 7 nucleotides align to TRBD1. The CDR3 consists of 17 residues. The germline V gene encodes CDR1 SEHNR and CDR2 FQNEAQ (reference sequence). The V segment lost 1 base and the J segment 3 bases; nucleotides outside the gene matches: 11. The CDR3 coding sequence is TGTGCCAGCAGCTTAGTTGGATCACAGGGGAAGCACTATGGCTACACCTTC. Protein: CASSLVGSQGKHYGYTF.

The rearrangement uses TRBV7-6 and TRBJ1-3; the match to TRBD1 covers 8 bases. V gave up 1 base and J gave up 6 bases; unmatched junction bases: 20. The CDR3 runs to 20 residues. Germline CDR1 SGHVS, CDR2 FNYEAQ. DNA of the CDR3: TGTGCCAGCAGCTTAGGCCCCAATCTCGGCGCCAGGGGGCGGGTAAACACCATATATTTT. Translated, it gives CASSLGPNLGARGRVNTIYF.

This chain's CDR3 is CARGGFWEQYF. CDR3 nucleotides: TGTGCCCGCGGCGGATTTTGGGAGCAGTACTTC. The genes are TRBV6-5 and TRBJ2-7; D gene unclear. V lost 11 bases and J 7 bases, leaving 15 bases between the germline ends. Germline V CDR1 and CDR2: MNHEY, SVGAGI. CDR3 length equals 11 residues.

The V and J genes are TRBV6-5 and TRBJ1-1, with unresolved D. The V gene lost 6 bases and the J gene lost 0 bases, with 8 bases spanning the gap. CDR1 is MNHEY and CDR2 is SVGAGI in the germline V gene. The CDR3 is 13 amino acids. The CDR3 spells CASRSRLNTEAFF. DNA of the CDR3: TGTGCCAGCAGGTCCCGTCTGAACACTGAAGCTTTCTTT.

The rearrangement joins TRBV7-3 to TRBJ1-1, with 7 nucleotides matching TRBD1. V gave up 0 bases and J gave up 7 bases; unmatched junction bases: 14. The germline V gene encodes CDR1 SGHTA and CDR2 FQGTGA. This CDR3 has 17 residues. CDR3 loop: CASSLTQKDRVIGEAFF. The CDR3 coding sequence is TGTGCCAGCAGCTTAACCCAAAAAGACAGGGTGATCGGTGAAGCTTTCTTT.

This chain joins TRBV19 and TRBJ1-6; no definite D call. CDR1 and CDR2 from the germline V gene are LNHDA and SQIVND (reference sequence). The CDR3 runs 18 residues. V was clipped by 8 bases and J by 1 base, with 21 bases between them. The CDR3, as DNA: TGTGCCAGTGGACGATCCACGTTTGGGTCGTCCTATAATTCACCCCTCCACTTT. Protein sequence: CASGRSTFGSSYNSPLHF.

This chain joins TRBV6-5 and TRBJ2-1, with 7 bases that match TRBD2. Germline V gene data show CDR1 as MNHEY and CDR2 as SVGAGI. The J segment lost 6 bases and the V segment lost 2 bases, leaving 10 bases of the junction unmatched. The CDR3 loop spans 16 amino acids. The CDR3: CASSYGAGDLFNEQFF. The CDR3 DNA is TGTGCCAGCAGTTACGGGGCGGGGGACCTTTTCAATGAGCAGTTCTTC.

The genes are TRBV6-2 or TRBV6-3 and TRBJ2-7; the D gene is possibly TRBD2 (6 bases). The CDR3 runs to 15 residues. Per the germline V gene, CDR1 is MNHEY and CDR2 is SVGEGT. V was clipped by 5 bases and J by 3 bases, with 17 bases between them. The CDR3 loop is CASSPPGGGDYEQYF. CDR3 sequence (DNA): TGTGCCAGCAGTCCACCCGGAGGAGGGGACTACGAGCAGTACTTC.

This clone occurred once. DNA for the CDR3: TGTGCCAGCAGTCCAGGATCTTCCTACGAGCAGTACTTC. This gives the protein CASSPGSSYEQYF. The rearrangement uses TRBV28 and TRBJ2-7; D gene ambiguous. The CDR3 is 13 residues long. Germline loops: CDR1 MDHEN, CDR2 SYDVKM. Trimming took off 5 bases at V and 1 base at J, with 9 bases between the two ends.

This rearrangement joins TRBV6-5 to TRBJ2-7; either TRBD1 or TRBD2 may fit D (6 bases each). The CDR3 contains 14 residues. CDR1 MNHEY and CDR2 SVGAGI come from the germline V gene. The V end lost 5 bases, the J end lost 3 bases, and 14 bases lay between the germline ends. The DNA for the CDR3 is TGTGCCAGCAGTCCCCTGGGGGGACACTACGAGCAGTACTTC. Translated: CASSPLGGHYEQYF.

This chain links TRBV6-6 with TRBJ1-6; the D is unclear. This CDR3 spans 14 amino acids. Germline CDR1 MNHNY, CDR2 SVGAGI (reference sequence). V lost 0 bases and J lost 7, with 7 bases in between. DNA for the CDR3: TGTGCCAGCAGTTACTCGGGGAGGAATTCACCCCTCCACTTT. As protein: CASSYSGRNSPLHF.